This T cell receptor beta chain was identified in a study of identical twins. Study outcomes and limitations: The study drew conclusions from cross-sectional statistical analysis, not from following the same donors. Invariant MAIT and iNKT cells could partly confound zero-insertion analyses.

The authors used template switching to add a universal primer site and gave cDNA unique molecular identifiers. Via MiXCR, TCRdb re-called the 5' RACE reads, giving one row per CDR3 protein. The sample yields 510,000 or so distinct CDR3 sequences, approximately 14% seen once. Germline CDR1 reads DFQATT; CDR2 reads SNEGSKA (reference sequence). The junction had 8 bases not matched to a gene; V was cut back by 5 bases and J by 4 bases. The CDR3 has 15 residues. For this clonotype: Its antigen is still unknown.

The data were also submitted as part of a second study, on yellow fever vaccine responses in identical twins.

This chain uses TRBV20-1 with TRBJ2-1; 10 bases are shared with TRBD2. The TCR was taken from a woman aged 18-29 years in good health. Sequenced sample: CD4+ T cells sorted from blood. The CDR3 DNA is TGCAGTGCTTGGACTAGCGGATCTATATACAATGAGCAGTTCTTC. This translates into CSAWTSGSIYNEQFF.